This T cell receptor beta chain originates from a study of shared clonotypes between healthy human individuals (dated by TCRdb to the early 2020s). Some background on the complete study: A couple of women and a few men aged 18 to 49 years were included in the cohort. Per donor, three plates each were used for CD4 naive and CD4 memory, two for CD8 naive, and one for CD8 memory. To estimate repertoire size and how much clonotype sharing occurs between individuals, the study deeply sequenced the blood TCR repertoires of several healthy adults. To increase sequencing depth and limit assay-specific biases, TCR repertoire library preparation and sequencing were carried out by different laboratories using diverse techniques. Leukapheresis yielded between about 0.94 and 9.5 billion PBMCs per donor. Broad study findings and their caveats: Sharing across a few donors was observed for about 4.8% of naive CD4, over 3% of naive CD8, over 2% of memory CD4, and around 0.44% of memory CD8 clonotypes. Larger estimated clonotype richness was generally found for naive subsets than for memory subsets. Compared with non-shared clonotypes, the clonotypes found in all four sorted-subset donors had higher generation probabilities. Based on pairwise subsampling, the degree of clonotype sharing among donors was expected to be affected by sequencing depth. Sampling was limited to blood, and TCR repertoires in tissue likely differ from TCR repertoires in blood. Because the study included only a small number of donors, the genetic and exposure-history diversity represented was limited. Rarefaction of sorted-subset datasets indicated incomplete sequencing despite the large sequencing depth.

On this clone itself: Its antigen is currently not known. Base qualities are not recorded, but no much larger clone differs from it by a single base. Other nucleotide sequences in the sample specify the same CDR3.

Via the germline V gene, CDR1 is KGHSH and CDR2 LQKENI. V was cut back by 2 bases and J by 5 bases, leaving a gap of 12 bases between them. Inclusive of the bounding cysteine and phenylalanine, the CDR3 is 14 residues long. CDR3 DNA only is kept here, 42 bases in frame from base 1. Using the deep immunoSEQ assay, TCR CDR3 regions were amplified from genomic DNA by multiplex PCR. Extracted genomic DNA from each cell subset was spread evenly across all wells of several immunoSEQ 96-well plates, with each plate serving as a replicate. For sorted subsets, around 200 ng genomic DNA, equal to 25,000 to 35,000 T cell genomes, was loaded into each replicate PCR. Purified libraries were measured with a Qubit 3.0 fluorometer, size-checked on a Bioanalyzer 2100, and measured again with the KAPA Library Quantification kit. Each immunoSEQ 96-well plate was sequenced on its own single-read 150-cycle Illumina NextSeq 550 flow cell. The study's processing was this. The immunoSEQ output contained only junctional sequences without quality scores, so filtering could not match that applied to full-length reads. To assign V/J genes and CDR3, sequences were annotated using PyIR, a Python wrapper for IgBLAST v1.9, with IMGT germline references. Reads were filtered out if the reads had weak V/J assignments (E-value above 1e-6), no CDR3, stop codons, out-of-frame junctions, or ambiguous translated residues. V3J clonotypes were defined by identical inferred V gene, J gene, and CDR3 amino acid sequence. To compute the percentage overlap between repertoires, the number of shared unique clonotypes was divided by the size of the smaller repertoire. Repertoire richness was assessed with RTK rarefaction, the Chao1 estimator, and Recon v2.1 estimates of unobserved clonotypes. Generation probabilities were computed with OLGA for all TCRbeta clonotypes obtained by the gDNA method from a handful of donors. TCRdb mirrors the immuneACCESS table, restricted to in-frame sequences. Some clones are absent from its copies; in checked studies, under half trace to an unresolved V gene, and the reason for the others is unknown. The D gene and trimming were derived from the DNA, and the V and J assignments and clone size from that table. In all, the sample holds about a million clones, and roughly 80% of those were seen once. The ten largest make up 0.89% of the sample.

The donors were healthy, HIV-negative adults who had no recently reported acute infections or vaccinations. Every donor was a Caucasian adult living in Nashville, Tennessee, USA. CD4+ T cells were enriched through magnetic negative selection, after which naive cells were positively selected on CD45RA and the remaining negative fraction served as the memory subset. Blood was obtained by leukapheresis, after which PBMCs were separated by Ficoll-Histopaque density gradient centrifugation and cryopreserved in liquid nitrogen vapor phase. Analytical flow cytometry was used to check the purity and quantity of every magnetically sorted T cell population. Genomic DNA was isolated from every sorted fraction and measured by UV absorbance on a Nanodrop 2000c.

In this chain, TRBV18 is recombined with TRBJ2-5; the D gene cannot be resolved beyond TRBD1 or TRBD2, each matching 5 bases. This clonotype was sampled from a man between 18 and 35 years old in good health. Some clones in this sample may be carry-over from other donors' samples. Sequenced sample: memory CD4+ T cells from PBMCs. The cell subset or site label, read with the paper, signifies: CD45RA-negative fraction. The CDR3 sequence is CASSPRGAQETQYF. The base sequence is TGTGCCAGCTCACCAAGAGGGGCGCAGGAGACCCAGTACTTC. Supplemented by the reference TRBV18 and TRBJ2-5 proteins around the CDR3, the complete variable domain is NAGVMQNPRHLVRRRGQEARLRCSPMKGHSHVYWYRQLPEEGLKFMVYLQKENIIDESGMPKERFSAEFPKEGPSILRIQQVVRGDSAAYFCASSPRGAQETQYFGPGTRLLVL.